This is a list of T cell receptor beta chains from one sample in a study of tumor-infiltrating lymphocytes in primary liver carcinoma. From the multiplex PCR reads, TCRdb called clonotypes with MiXCR, one entry per CDR3 protein. The data show 80,000 or so distinct CDR3 sequences, 70% to 80% seen once. Sequencing was carried out using liver tumor tissue from sampling region 4. The receptors stem from a woman aged 60 to 75 with primary liver carcinoma and hepatitis B virus infection. Both conserved end residues are part of each CDR3. The D gene is left open where the match is weak. Where a row states a size, it is once, few, many or the class of an expanded clone; other rows omit it.

TRBV4-2	.	TRBJ2-4	.	TGCGCCAGCAGCCAAGAGGCCGGTCTCCCCGGTAAAAGCACTCAGTACTTC	CASSQEAGLPGKSTQYF
TRBV28	many	TRBJ1-2	.	TGTGCCAGCAGTTCGCACTATGGCTACACCTTC	CASSSHYGYTF
TRBV5-1	many	TRBJ1-6	TRBD1	TGCGCCAGCAGCTCGAGACAGGGGGCGGATTCACCCCTCCACTTT	CASSSRQGADSPLHF
TRBV12-3/TRBV12-4	.	TRBJ1-3	TRBD1	TGTGTCAGCAGATCCCCAACCGGGACAGGGGAGAACACCATATTTTTT	CVSRSPTGTGENTIFF
TRBV18	.	TRBJ2-3	.	TGTGCCAGCTCACCCGACAGCCGTAGCACAGATACGCAGTATTTT	CASSPDSRSTDTQYF
TRBV5-1	many	TRBJ1-3	.	TGCGCCAGCAGCTTGACCCTATCCACCACGGGAAACACCATATATTTT	CASSLTLSTTGNTIYF
TRBV4-1	.	TRBJ1-1	.	TGCGCCAGCAACCAAGGGTCACTGGGGACTGAAGCTTTCTTT	CASNQGSLGTEAFF
TRBV12-3/TRBV12-4	.	TRBJ2-5	.	TGTGCCAGCAGCCTGGACAGAACAGAGACCCAGTACTTC	CASSLDRTETQYF
TRBV12-3/TRBV12-4	.	TRBJ2-3	.	TGTGCCAGCAGTTTCGGCGTGGGAATGGGCACAGGTACGCAGTATTTT	CASSFGVGMGTGTQYF
TRBV7-9	.	TRBJ2-4	TRBD2	TGTGCTAGCAGTCTCGGGGGGAACACTCAGTACTTC	CASSLGGNTQYF
TRBV28	.	TRBJ1-1	.	TGTGCCAGCAGTGTCCCCCGAGCTTTCTTT	CASSVPRAFF
TRBV11-1	.	TRBJ2-6	.	TGTGCCAGCAGCTTATCGGACAGTTCCTCCGGGGCCAACGTCCTGACTTTC	CASSLSDSSSGANVLTF
TRBV5-1	many	TRBJ2-5	TRBD1	TGCGCCAGCAGCTTGGCAGGGGCAGGGGGCGCCACAAGCCAAGAGACCCAGTACTTC	CASSLAGAGGATSQETQYF